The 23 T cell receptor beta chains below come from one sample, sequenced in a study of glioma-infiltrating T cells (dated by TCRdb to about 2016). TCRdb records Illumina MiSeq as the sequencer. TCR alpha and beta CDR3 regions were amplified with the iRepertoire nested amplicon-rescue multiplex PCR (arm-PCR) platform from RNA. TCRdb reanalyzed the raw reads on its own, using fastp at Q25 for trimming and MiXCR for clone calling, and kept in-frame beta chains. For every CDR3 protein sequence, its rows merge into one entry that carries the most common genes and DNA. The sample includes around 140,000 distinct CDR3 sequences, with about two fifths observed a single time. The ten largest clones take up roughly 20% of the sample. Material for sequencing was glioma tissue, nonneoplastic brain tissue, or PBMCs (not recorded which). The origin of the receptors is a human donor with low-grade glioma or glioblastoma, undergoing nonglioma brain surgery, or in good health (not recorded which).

This chain's CDR3 is CASSPVQGAPSLPYNEQFF. The CDR3 DNA reads TGTGCCAGCAGCCCTGTACAGGGTGCTCCTAGCCTCCCCTACAATGAGCAGTTCTTC. The chain uses TRBV7-8 and TRBJ2-1, with D possibly TRBD1 on 6 matching bases. CDR3 length: 19 amino acids. The V gene lost 5 bases and the J gene lost 2 bases, with 25 bases spanning the gap. Germline-derived CDR1 and CDR2 are SGHVS and FQNEAQ.

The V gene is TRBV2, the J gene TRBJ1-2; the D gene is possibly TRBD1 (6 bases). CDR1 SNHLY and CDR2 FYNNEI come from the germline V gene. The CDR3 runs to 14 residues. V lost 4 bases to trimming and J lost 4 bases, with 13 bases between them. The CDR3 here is CASSVEGESYGYTF. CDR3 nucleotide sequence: TGTGCCAGCAGTGTTGAGGGGGAAAGCTATGGCTACACCTTC.

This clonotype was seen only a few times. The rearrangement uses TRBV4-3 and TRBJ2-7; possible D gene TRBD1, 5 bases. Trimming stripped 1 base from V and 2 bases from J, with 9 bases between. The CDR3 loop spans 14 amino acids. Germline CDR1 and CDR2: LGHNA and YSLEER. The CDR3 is CASSQGSQAYEQYF. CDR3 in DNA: TGCGCCAGCAGCCAAGGATCACAGGCCTACGAGCAGTACTTC.

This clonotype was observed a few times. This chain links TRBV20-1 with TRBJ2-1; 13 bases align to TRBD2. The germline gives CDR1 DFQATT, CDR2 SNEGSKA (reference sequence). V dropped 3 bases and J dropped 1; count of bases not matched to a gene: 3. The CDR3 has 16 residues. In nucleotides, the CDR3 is TGCAGTGCTAGGACTAGCGGGGGGCCGTCCTACAATGAGCAGTTCTTC. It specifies CSARTSGGPSYNEQFF.

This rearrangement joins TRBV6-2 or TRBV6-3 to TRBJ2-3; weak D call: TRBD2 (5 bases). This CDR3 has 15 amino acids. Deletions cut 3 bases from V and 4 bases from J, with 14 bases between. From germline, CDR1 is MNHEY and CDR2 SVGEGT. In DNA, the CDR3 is TGTGCCAGCAGTTATCTCGGGGTTGGCGCAGATACGCAGTATTTT. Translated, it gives CASSYLGVGADTQYF.

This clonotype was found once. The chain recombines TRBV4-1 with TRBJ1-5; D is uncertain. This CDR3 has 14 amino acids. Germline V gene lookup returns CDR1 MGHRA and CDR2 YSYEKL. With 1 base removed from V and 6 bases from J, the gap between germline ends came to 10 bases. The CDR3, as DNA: TGCGCCAGCAGCCAAGGACTAGGTACTCAGCCCCAGCATTTT. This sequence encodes CASSQGLGTQPQHF.

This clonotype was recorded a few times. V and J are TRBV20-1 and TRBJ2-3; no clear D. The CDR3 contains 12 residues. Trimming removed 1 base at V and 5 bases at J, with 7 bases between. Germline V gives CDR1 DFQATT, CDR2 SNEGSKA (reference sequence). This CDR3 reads CSARGGIDTQYF. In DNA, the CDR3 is TGCAGTGCTAGAGGAGGCATAGATACGCAGTATTTT.

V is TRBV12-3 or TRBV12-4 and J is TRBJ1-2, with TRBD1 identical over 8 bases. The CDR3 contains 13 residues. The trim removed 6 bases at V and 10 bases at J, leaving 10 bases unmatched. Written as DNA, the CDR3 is TGTGCCAGCAGCCGTGGGACAGGTCAGGTCTACACCTTC. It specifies CASSRGTGQVYTF.

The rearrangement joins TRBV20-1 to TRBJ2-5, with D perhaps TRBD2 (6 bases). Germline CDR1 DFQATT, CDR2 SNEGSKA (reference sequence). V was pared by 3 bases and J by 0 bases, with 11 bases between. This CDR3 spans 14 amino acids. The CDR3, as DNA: TGCAGTGCTAGCGCGGGATACTACCAAGAGACCCAGTACTTC. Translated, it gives CSASAGYYQETQYF.

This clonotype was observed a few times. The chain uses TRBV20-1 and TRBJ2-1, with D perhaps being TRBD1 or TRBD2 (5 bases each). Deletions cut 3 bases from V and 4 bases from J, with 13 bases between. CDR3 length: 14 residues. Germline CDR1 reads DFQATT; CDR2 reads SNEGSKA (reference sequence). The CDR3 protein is CSASGEGPYNEQFF. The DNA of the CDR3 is TGCAGTGCTAGTGGTGAGGGACCGTACAATGAGCAGTTCTTC.

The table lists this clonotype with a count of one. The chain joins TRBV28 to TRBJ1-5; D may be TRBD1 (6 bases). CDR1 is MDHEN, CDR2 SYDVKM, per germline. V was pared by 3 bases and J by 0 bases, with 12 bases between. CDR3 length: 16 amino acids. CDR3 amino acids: CASSLDQGYSNQPQHF. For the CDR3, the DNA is TGTGCCAGCAGTTTGGATCAGGGGTATAGCAATCAGCCCCAGCATTTT.

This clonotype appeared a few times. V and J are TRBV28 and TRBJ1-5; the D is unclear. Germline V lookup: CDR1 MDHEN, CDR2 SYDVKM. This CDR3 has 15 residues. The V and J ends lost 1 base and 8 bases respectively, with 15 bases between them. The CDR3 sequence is CASSLYGPPGEPQHF. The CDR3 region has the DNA TGTGCCAGCAGTTTATATGGTCCGCCTGGGGAGCCCCAGCATTTT.

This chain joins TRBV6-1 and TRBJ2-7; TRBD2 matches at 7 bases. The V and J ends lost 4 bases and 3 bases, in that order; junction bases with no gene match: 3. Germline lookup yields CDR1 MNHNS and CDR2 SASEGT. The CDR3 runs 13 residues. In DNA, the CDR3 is TGTGCCAGCAGTGCCCGGGACTACTACGAGCAGTACTTC. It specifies CASSARDYYEQYF.

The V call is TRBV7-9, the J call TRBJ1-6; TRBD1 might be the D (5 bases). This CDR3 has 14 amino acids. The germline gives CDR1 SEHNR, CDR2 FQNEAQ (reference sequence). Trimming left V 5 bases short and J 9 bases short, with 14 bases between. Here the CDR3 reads CASSSDRGISPLHF. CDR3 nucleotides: TGTGCCAGCAGCAGCGACAGAGGAATTTCACCCCTCCACTTT.

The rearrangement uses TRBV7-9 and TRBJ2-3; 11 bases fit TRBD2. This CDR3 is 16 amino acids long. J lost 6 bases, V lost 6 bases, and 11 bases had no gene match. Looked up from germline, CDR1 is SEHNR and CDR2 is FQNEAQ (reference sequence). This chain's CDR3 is CASSVVAGGTVDTQYF. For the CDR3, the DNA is TGTGCCAGCAGTGTCGTAGCGGGGGGGACCGTCGATACGCAGTATTTT.

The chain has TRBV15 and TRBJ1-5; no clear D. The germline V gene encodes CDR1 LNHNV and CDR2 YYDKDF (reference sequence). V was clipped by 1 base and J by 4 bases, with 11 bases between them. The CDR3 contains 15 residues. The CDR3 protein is CATSRVSRENQPQHF. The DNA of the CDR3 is TGTGCCACCAGCAGAGTTTCAAGGGAAAATCAGCCCCAGCATTTT.

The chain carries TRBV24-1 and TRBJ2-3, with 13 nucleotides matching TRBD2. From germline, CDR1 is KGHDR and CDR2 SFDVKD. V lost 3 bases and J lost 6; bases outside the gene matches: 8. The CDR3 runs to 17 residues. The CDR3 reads CATSDPGTSGTGDTQYF. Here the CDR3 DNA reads TGTGCCACCAGTGATCCTGGGACTAGCGGGACGGGGGATACGCAGTATTTT.

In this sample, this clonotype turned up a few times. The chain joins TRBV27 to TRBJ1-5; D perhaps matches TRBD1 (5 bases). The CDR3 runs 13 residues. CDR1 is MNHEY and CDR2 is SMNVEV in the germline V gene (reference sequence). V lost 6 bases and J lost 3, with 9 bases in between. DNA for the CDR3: TGTGCCAGCAGCAGACAGCTCAATCAGCCCCAGCATTTT. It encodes CASSRQLNQPQHF.

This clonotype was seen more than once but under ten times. The CDR3 is CSENGRQETQYF. CDR3 bases: TGCAGTGAAAACGGGAGACAAGAGACCCAGTACTTC. This rearrangement joins TRBV20-1 to TRBJ2-5; possibly TRBD2 for D (6 bases). CDR3 length equals 12 residues. Between the trimmed V and J ends, which lost 7 bases and 2 bases, there was a span of 11 bases. CDR1 and CDR2 (germline): DFQATT, SNEGSKA (reference sequence).

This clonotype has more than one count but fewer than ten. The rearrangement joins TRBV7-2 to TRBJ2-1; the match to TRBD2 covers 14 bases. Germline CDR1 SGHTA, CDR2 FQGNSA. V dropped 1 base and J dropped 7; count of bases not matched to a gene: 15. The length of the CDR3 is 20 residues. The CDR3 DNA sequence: TGTGCCAGCAGCTTAGGGAGACTAGCGGGAGGGGGTTTTGATGGGAATGAGCAGTTCTTC. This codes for CASSLGRLAGGGFDGNEQFF.

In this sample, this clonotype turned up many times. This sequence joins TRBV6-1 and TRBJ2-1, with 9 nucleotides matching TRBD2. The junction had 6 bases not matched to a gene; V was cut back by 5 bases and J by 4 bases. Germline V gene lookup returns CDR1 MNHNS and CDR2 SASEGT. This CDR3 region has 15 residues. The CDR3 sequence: CASSKGLAAYNEQFF. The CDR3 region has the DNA TGTGCCAGCAGTAAGGGACTAGCTGCATACAATGAGCAGTTCTTC.

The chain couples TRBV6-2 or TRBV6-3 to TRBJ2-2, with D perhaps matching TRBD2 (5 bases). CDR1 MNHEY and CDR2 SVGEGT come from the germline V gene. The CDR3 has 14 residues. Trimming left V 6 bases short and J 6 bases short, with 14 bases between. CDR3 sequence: CASSPGIGPGELFF. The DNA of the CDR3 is TGTGCCAGCAGCCCCGGGATTGGCCCCGGGGAGCTGTTTTTT.

The chain's CDR3 is CASTEGGGRSYEQYF. In DNA, the CDR3 is TGTGCCAGCACCGAGGGGGGGGGACGCTCCTACGAGCAGTACTTC. The V and J genes are TRBV28 and TRBJ2-7, with D maybe TRBD2 (7 bases). CDR3 length: 15 amino acids. V shed 7 bases and J shed 0 bases, with 16 bases lying between them. From germline, CDR1 is MDHEN and CDR2 SYDVKM.